This paragraph covers one T cell receptor beta chain sequence. Its antigen remains unknown. Possible read error: a much larger clone is one base away. Amplified TCR beta CDR3 regions came from RNA transcripts. HTBI primers drove first-round RT-PCR of the TCR CDR3. A single record per CDR3 protein comes from TCRdb applying MiXCR to the multiplex PCR reads. The sample lists approximately 620,000 distinct CDR3 sequences; roughly 16% were seen once. The data originate from a study of T cells in Graves' hyperthyroidism and ophthalmopathy. Fresh peripheral blood, roughly 9.8 ml of it, supplied the PBMCs. The study, taken as a whole, reports: Clonotypes that were expanded in thyroid above 0.001 mostly appeared in blood too.

The CDR3 spans 12 residues. The germline V gene encodes CDR1 SGHTS and CDR2 YDEGEE. This TCR was recovered from a woman in her thirties or forties with Graves' ophthalmopathy. This rearrangement joins TRBV5-8 to TRBJ2-5; possible D gene TRBD2, 5 bases. The sample consisted of blood. The CDR3 DNA reads as TGTGCCGCCCAGGCCGGGAAAGAGATCCAGTACTTC. It yields the protein CAAQAGKEIQYF.